The following is a T cell receptor (beta chain) sequence with its context. Its antigen is not identified. A multiplex PCR was run with 60 Vbeta primers and 13 Jbeta primers. Generated by immunoSEQ multiplex PCR, the TCRdb table keeps only in-frame clones and is missing some. The repertoire has about 82,000 clones, less than 80% of them found once; the top ten carry about 22%. The source of the sample is a study of cytomegalovirus exposure and HLA in healthy donors. Study-wide points: In an earlier analysis, most TCR beta V segments were productive about 87% or about 30% of the time. CMV serostatus was the only immune exposure information that was available.

Germline loops: CDR1 MNHNS, CDR2 SASEGT. This CDR3 spans 15 amino acids. The V end was cut by 0 bases, the J end by 2 bases, with 8 bases between. The origin of this receptor is a woman between 45 and 65 years old in good health and CMV-seropositive. Sequenced material: PBMCs. The chain joins TRBV6-1 to TRBJ1-5, with a tentative D call TRBD1 (5 bases). This CDR3 reads CASSEAPGGNQPQHF. CDR3 DNA: TGTGCCAGCAGTGAAGCCCCGGGGGGCAATCAGCCCCAGCATTTT.